This entry features one T cell receptor beta chain sequence. Its specificity is not known. The data belong to a study of shared clonotypes between healthy human individuals. In the study overall: In total, the donors were two women and a few men aged 18 to 49. General study results and limits: The diversity represented, both genetic and in exposure history, was limited by few donors. Clonotypes shared by all four donors outscored non-shared clonotypes in generation probability. Sharing across several donors was seen in roughly 5.2% of naive CD4 clonotypes.

The V gene's germline CDR1 is MGHDK and CDR2 SYGVNS. This CDR3 has 13 amino acids. Trimming stripped 4 bases from V and 1 base from J, with 7 bases between. The protocol was immunoSEQ multiplex PCR, while the TCRdb copy is restricted to in-frame clones and leaves out a portion. There are around 610,000 clones in the sample; approximately 96% occur only once, and 0.11% lies in the top ten. Naive CD8 cells, CD45RO-negative and positively selected for CCR7, excluded terminally differentiated effector memory CD45RA+ cells. This TCR was recovered from a woman younger than 45 in good health. Sample: naive CD8+ T cells sorted from blood. The rearrangement joins TRBV25-1 to TRBJ1-2, with D perhaps matching TRBD1 (5 bases). The CDR3 loop is CASSGGNNYGYTF. The CDR3 DNA follows: TGTGCCAGCAGTGGGGGGAATAACTATGGCTACACCTTC.